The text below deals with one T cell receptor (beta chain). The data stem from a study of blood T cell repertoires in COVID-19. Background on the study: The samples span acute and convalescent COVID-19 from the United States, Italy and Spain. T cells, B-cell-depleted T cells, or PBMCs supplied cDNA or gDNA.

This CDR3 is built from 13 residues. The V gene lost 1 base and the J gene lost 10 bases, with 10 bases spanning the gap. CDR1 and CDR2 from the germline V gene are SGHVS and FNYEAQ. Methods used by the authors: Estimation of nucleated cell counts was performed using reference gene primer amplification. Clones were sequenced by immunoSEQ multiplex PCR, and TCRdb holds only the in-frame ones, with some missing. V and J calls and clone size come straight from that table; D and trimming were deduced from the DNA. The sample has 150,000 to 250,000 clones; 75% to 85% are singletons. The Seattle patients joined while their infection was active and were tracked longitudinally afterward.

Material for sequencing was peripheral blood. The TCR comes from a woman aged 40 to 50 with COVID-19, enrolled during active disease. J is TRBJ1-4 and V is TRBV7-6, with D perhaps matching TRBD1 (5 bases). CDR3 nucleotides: TGTGCCAGCAGCTTAGGGGGCGACTCAAAACTGTTTTTT. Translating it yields CASSLGGDSKLFF.